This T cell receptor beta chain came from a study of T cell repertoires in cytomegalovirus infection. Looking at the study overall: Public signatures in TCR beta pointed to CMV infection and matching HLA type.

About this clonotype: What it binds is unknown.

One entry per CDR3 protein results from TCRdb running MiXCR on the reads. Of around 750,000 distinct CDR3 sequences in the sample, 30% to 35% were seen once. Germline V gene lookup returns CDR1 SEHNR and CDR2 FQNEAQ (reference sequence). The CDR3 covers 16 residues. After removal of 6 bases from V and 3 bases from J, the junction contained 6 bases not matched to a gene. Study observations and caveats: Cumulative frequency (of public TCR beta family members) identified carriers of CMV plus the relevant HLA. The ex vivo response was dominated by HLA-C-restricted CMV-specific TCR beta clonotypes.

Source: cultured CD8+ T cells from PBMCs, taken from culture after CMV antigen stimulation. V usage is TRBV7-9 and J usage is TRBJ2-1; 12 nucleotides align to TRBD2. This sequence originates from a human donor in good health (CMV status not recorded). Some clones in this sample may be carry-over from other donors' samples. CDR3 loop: CASRRLAGENYNEQFF. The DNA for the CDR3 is TGTGCCAGCAGACGACTAGCGGGGGAGAACTACAATGAGCAGTTCTTC. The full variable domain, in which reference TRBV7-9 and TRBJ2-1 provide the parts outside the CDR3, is DTGVSQNPRHKITKRGQNVTFRCDPISEHNRLYWYRQTLGQGPEFLTYFQNEAQLEKSRLLSDRFSAERPKGSFSTLEIQRTEQGDSAMYLCASRRLAGENYNEQFFGPGTRLTVL.